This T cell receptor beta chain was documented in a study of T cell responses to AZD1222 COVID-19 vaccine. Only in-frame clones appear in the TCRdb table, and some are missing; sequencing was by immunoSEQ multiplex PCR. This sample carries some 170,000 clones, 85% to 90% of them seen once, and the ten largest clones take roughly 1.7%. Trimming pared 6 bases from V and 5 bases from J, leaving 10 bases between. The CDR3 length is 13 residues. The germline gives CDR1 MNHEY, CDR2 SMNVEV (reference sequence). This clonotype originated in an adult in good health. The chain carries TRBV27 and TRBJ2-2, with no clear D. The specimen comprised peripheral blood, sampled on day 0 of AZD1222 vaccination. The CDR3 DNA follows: TGTGCCAGCAGGCCTAGACGTACCGGGGAGCTGTTTTTT. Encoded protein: CASRPRRTGELFF.